Sequencing of this TCR beta chain was carried out in a study of T-cell reconstitution after alpha-beta-depleted transplantation in children. V gave up 7 bases and J gave up 0 bases, with 13 bases separating them. This CDR3 is built from 14 residues. Germline CDR1 MNHEY, CDR2 SVGEGT. Unique molecular identifiers were used in preparing the TCRbeta library. TCRdb itself ran the PCR reads through MiXCR, one entry per CDR3 protein. The repertoire holds roughly 500,000 distinct CDR3 sequences, with about 31% as singletons. This sequence originates from a human donor who donated a stem cell graft to a child with aplastic anemia. The chain carries TRBV6-2 or TRBV6-3 and TRBJ2-7, with D possibly TRBD2 on 5 matching bases. Sequenced material: PBMCs from the stem cell graft donor, taken from the stem cell graft. The CDR3 sequence is CASTLDSSSYEQYF. CDR3 in DNA: TGTGCCAGCACCCTGGACTCTAGCTCCTACGAGCAGTACTTC.